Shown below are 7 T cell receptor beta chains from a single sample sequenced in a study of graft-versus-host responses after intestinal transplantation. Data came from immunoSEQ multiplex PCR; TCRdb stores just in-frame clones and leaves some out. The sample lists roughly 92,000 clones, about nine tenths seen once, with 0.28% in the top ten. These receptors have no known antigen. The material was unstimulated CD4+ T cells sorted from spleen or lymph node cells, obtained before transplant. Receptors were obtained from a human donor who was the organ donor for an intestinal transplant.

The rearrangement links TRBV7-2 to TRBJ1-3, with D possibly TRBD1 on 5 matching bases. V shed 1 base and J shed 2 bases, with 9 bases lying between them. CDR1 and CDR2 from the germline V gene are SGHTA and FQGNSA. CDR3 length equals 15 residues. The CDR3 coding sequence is TGTGCCAGCAGCTTAGATCCGACAGCTGGAAACACCATATATTTT. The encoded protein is CASSLDPTAGNTIYF.

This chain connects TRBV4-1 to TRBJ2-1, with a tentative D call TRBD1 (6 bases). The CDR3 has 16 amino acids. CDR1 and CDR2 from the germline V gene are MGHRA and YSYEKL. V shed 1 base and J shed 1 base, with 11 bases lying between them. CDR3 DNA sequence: TGCGCCAGCAGCCAAGGGGGGCTGGGGTCCTACAATGAGCAGTTCTTC. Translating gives CASSQGGLGSYNEQFF.

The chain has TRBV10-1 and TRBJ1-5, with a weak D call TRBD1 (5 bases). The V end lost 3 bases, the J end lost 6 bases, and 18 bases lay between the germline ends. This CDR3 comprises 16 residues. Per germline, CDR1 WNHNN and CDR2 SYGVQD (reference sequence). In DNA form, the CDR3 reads TGCGCCAGCAGTGACCTGTTTGCAGGGAATCCTCAGCCCCAGCATTTT. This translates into CASSDLFAGNPQPQHF.

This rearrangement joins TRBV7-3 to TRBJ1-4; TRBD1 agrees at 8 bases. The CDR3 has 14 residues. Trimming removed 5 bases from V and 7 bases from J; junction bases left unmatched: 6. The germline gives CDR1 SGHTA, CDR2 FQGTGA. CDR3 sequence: CASSPGQGGEKLFF. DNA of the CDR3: TGTGCCAGCAGCCCCGGACAGGGTGGTGAAAAACTGTTTTTT.

CDR3 amino acids: CASREKGRGATEAFF. The CDR3 DNA follows: TGTGCCAGCAGAGAGAAGGGGCGAGGTGCCACTGAAGCTTTCTTT. This chain links TRBV6-1 with TRBJ1-1, with D possibly being TRBD1 (5 bases). The CDR3 consists of 15 residues. The V and J ends lost 6 bases and 4 bases respectively, with 18 bases between them. The germline CDR1 and CDR2 sequences are MNHNS and SASEGT.

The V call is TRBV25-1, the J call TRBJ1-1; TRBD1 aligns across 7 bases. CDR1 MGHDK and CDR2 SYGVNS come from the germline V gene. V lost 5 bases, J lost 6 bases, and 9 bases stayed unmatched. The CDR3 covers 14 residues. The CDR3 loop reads CASSKTGRTSEAFF. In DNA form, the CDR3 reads TGTGCCAGCAGTAAGACAGGGCGGACCTCTGAAGCTTTCTTT.

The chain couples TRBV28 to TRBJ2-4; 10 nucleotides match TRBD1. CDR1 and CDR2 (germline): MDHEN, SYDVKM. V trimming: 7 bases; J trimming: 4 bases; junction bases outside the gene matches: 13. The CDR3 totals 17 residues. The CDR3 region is CASNQLDRGRIKNIQYF. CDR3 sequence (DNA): TGTGCCAGCAACCAACTCGACAGGGGGCGCATTAAAAACATTCAGTACTTC.